What follows describes a single T cell receptor (beta chain). As yet, its antigen is unknown. This entry belongs to a study of vaccination and CD4 T cells after COVID-19. The V end was cut by 3 bases, the J end by 3 bases, with 11 bases between. CDR1 LNHDA and CDR2 SQIVND come from the germline V gene (reference sequence). The CDR3 contains 14 residues. Sequence data for DNA of cultured CD4+ T cells were generated by the Oncomine TCR Beta short-read assay. TCRdb processed the PCR reads anew with MiXCR; each CDR3 protein has one entry. The sample has 5,000 or so distinct CDR3 sequences, roughly 60% seen once. Treatment reported: approximately 11-day PBMC culture with coronavirus spike peptide pools or control peptides (ViraFEST assay). Prior to the COVID-19 pandemic (2011-2018), the unexposed donor's CD4+ T cells were collected. Per well, more than 1.5 million PBMCs were cultured in the presence of approximately 9 IU/ml IL-2 and 9 to 10 ug/ml peptide pools. Available cell numbers determined whether unexposed-donor CD4+ T cells were probed with SARS-CoV-2 S/N and four cold-coronavirus spikes.

The chain recombines TRBV19 with TRBJ1-1; perhaps TRBD1 as D (6 bases). The sample was CD4+ T cells from blood, cultured in vitro. The sequence was obtained from a human donor in good health. CDR3 amino acids: CASSIEGVDTEAFF. CDR3 sequence (DNA): TGTGCCAGTAGTATTGAGGGGGTGGACACTGAAGCTTTCTTT.